A single sample is the source of the 14 T cell receptor beta chains below, sequenced in a study of CD8+CD57+ T cells in acquired aplastic anemia listed by TCRdb under 2018. The run used an Illumina HiSeq 2000. Genomic DNA was used as template for profiling of TCR beta VDJ combinations and CDR3 sequences. Using fastp trimming at Q25 and MiXCR clonotype assembly, TCRdb reanalyzed the public sequencing data and kept in-frame beta chains. Here each entry gathers all rows of one CDR3 protein and keeps the most common genes and DNA. The sample table shows around 200,000 distinct CDR3 sequences, and under 50% are seen once. The top ten clonotypes cover nearly 20% of the sample. Patients chosen for sequencing had shown expansion of CD8+CD57+ cells by flow cytometry. Input material: sorted CD4+, CD8+, or CD8+CD57+ T cells (not recorded which) from PBMCs. These receptors all come from a human donor with aplastic anemia.

As for this clonotype: At one end the junction does not follow the germline gene, possibly because of a read error. The chain recombines TRBV5-1 with TRBJ2-7; 8 bases fit TRBD1. The CDR3 contains 14 residues. Germline loops: CDR1 SGHRS, CDR2 YFSETQ. The CDR3 DNA is TGTGCCAGCAGCATGCAGGGGGCCACCTACGAGCAGTACTTC. Translated: CASSMQGATYEQYF.

This clonotype was picked up a small number of times. The chain carries TRBV7-9 and TRBJ2-3, with unresolved D. This CDR3 spans 11 amino acids. The germline CDR1 and CDR2 sequences are SEHNR and FQNEAQ (reference sequence). Trimming cost V 4 bases and J 10 bases, with 9 bases left between them. The CDR3 DNA reads TGTGCCAGCAGCTCTCTAGTTGCGCAGTATTTT. Amino acid sequence: CASSSLVAQYF. The full variable domain, completed using reference TRBV7-9 and TRBJ2-3, is DTGVSQNPRHKITKRGQNVTFRCDPISEHNRLYWYRQTLGQGPEFLTYFQNEAQLEKSRLLSDRFSAERPKGSFSTLEIQRTEQGDSAMYLCASSSLVAQYFGPGTRLTVL.

This chain connects TRBV20-1 to TRBJ2-7, with 12 bases lining up with TRBD1. The ends lost 3 bases at V and 3 bases at J; junction bases unmatched: 9. This CDR3 is 16 amino acids long. Germline lookup yields CDR1 DFQATT and CDR2 SNEGSKA (reference sequence). The CDR3 DNA sequence: TGCAGTGCTAGCCCGGCCGGGACAGGGGGCAACTACGAGCAGTACTTC. Amino acids: CSASPAGTGGNYEQYF.

This clonotype was observed once. The gene calls are TRBV29-1 and TRBJ2-5; 12 nucleotides align to TRBD2. CDR1 and CDR2 from the germline V gene are SQVTM and ANQGSEA. The CDR3 sequence is 13 residues long. Trimming took 7 bases from V and 5 from J; bases not matched to a gene: 5. CDR3 sequence (DNA): TGCAGCGCCGAGACTAGCGGGAGTGAGACCCAGTACTTC. This sequence encodes CSAETSGSETQYF.

The genes are TRBV7-2 and TRBJ1-6; TRBD1 matches at 7 bases. Germline assignment: CDR1 SGHTA and CDR2 FQGNSA. The CDR3 is 14 residues long. V trimming: 4 bases; J trimming: 10 bases; junction bases outside the gene matches: 7. The CDR3 protein is CASSSGTDRSPLHF. CDR3 in DNA: TGTGCCAGCAGCTCCGGGACAGATCGATCACCCCTCCACTTT.

A note on this clonotype: This CDR3 is missing its conserved last phenylalanine or tryptophan, likely due to a read error. Because the CDR3's place on the DNA is in doubt, the DNA is left out and the CDR3 is given as listed by TCRdb. The chain combines TRBV14 with TRBJ1-4; TRBD1 is the table's D call and was not checked against the DNA. Germline lookup yields CDR1 SGHDN and CDR2 FVKESK. The CDR3 is 11 amino acids long, termini counted. The CDR3 reads CASSQDFDRAY.

This clonotype showed up many times. The J gene is TRBJ1-1, the V gene TRBV10-3, with 10 bases aligning to TRBD1. The CDR3 length is 16 residues. Germline V gene data show CDR1 as ENHRY and CDR2 as SYGVKD. V lost 6 bases, J lost 0 bases, and 7 bases stayed unmatched. The CDR3, as DNA: TGTGCCATCAGGGGGGGACAGGGGTCCTTGAACACTGAAGCTTTCTTT. As protein: CAIRGGQGSLNTEAFF.

The J gene is TRBJ2-1, the V gene TRBV29-1; the match to TRBD1 covers 7 bases. V was clipped by 0 bases and J by 0 bases; unmatched bases: 20. The CDR3 runs 21 residues. Germline values: CDR1 SQVTM, CDR2 ANQGSEA. CDR3 sequence: CSVEDTVYWGQPGSSYNEQFF. In DNA form, the CDR3 reads TGCAGCGTTGAAGATACAGTCTATTGGGGACAGCCGGGAAGCTCCTACAATGAGCAGTTCTTC.

A few counts support this clonotype. The genes are TRBV3-1 and TRBJ2-1; 7 bases line up with TRBD1. CDR3 length: 14 amino acids. CDR1 is LGHDT, CDR2 YNNKEL, per germline (reference sequence). Trimming removed 0 bases from V and 6 bases from J; junction bases left unmatched: 2. CDR3 residues: CASSQDPGGNEQFF. The CDR3, as DNA: TGTGCCAGCAGCCAAGATCCAGGGGGCAATGAGCAGTTCTTC.

The V and J genes are TRBV6-1 and TRBJ2-1; D gene uncertain. The CDR3 contains 14 residues. Germline CDR1 MNHNS, CDR2 SASEGT. Deletions cut 1 base from V and 6 bases from J, with 10 bases between. This CDR3 is CASSEGVGRNEQFF. The CDR3 DNA sequence: TGTGCCAGCAGTGAAGGAGTAGGACGCAATGAGCAGTTCTTC.

This clonotype was observed at least ten times. This chain uses TRBV19 with TRBJ2-2, with 9 bases that match TRBD1. The CDR3 loop spans 14 amino acids. Germline V gene data show CDR1 as LNHDA and CDR2 as SQIVND (reference sequence). V lost 7 bases, J lost 7 bases, and 7 bases stayed unmatched. CDR3 amino acids: CASTRTGAIGELFF. The CDR3 DNA reads TGTGCCAGTACCAGGACAGGGGCGATCGGGGAGCTGTTTTTT.

CDR3 in DNA: TGTGCCAGCAGTGTAAGCTCCGTTGGGAATAGCAATCAGCCCCAGCATTTT. This sequence encodes CASSVSSVGNSNQPQHF. The rearrangement links TRBV2 to TRBJ1-5, with D unresolved. V gave up 4 bases and J gave up 0 bases, with 16 bases separating them. The CDR3 is made up of 17 amino acids. CDR1 and CDR2 (germline): SNHLY, FYNNEI.

As concerns this clonotype: At one of its ends the junction is not consistent with the germline gene, which may arise from a read error. The chain employs TRBV25-1 and TRBJ2-3, with 15 bases aligning to TRBD2. CDR1 and CDR2 (germline): MGHDK, SYGVNS. The CDR3 has 16 residues. The CDR3 coding sequence is TGCGCCAGCGTCCGGACTAGCGGGGGGGCCCCAGATACGCAGTATTTT. Protein product: CASVRTSGGAPDTQYF.

The chain combines TRBV2 with TRBJ2-4, with a weak D call TRBD2 (7 bases). V lost 5 bases and J 2 bases, leaving 19 bases between the germline ends. Germline V CDR1 and CDR2: SNHLY, FYNNEI. This CDR3 comprises 17 residues. The CDR3 is CASSSYRGGATKNIQYF. CDR3 in DNA: TGTGCCAGCAGTTCCTACCGTGGGGGGGCGACCAAAAACATTCAGTACTTC.